These 19 T cell receptor beta chains originate from one sample sequenced in a study of shared clonotypes between healthy human individuals. CD45RO negativity and positive selection for CCR7 defined naive CD8 cells, a population that excluded terminally differentiated effector memory CD45RA+ cells. The repertoire was sequenced with immunoSEQ multiplex PCR; TCRdb's copy has only in-frame clones and lacks some. The data show more than 2 million clones, about 95% seen once. Sequenced material: naive CD8+ T cells sorted from blood. Source of these receptors: a man aged 18 to 30 in good health.

This chain joins TRBV29-1 and TRBJ1-5; 7 bases fit TRBD1. This CDR3 comprises 14 residues. Germline-derived CDR1 and CDR2 are SQVTM and ANQGSEA. V dropped 5 bases and J dropped 4; count of bases not matched to a gene: 8. The CDR3 protein is CSVTGVGVNQPQHF. CDR3 in DNA: TGCAGCGTTACAGGGGTAGGGGTGAATCAGCCCCAGCATTTT.

This clone was found once. The chain uses TRBV10-1 and TRBJ1-2, with D uncertain. The V gene lost 10 bases and the J gene lost 10 bases, with 22 bases spanning the gap. The CDR3 consists of 13 residues. CDR1 and CDR2 (germline): WNHNN, SYGVQD (reference sequence). This CDR3 is CATGPGYPRAYTF. For the CDR3, the DNA is TGCGCCACCGGCCCGGGGTACCCGCGGGCCTACACCTTC.

The genes are TRBV7-9 and TRBJ2-1; D is undetermined. V lost 6 bases and J lost 8, with 20 bases in between. The V gene's germline CDR1 is SEHNR and CDR2 FQNEAQ (reference sequence). The CDR3 has 15 amino acids. The CDR3 is CASRQTLLVSDEQFF. DNA of the CDR3: TGTGCCAGCAGACAAACCCTCTTGGTTTCGGATGAGCAGTTCTTC.

On this clone: This sample includes further DNA sequences coding for the same CDR3. V is TRBV7-9 and J is TRBJ2-2; D gene ambiguous. CDR1 is SEHNR, CDR2 FQNEAQ, per germline (reference sequence). The CDR3 consists of 12 residues. The V end lost 5 bases, the J end lost 5 bases, and 6 bases lay between the germline ends. CDR3 sequence reads: CASSPDTGELFF. The CDR3 DNA follows: TGTGCCAGCAGCCCTGATACCGGGGAGCTGTTTTTT.

The chain joins TRBV27 to TRBJ2-2; 9 nucleotides match TRBD2. This CDR3 has 20 residues. Germline V gene sequence: CDR1 MNHEY, CDR2 SMNVEV (reference sequence). V lost 4 bases to trimming and J lost 5 bases; unmatched junction nucleotides: 20. The CDR3 nucleotides are TGTGCCAGCAGTTCCTCAGGCCTAGCGGGAAGGGAGGCGCTTACCGGGGAGCTGTTTTTT. This gives the protein CASSSSGLAGREALTGELFF.

The rearrangement uses TRBV6-6 and TRBJ2-5, with a possible D match to TRBD2 (5 bases). Germline loops: CDR1 MNHNY, CDR2 SVGAGI (reference sequence). V was cut by 0 bases and J by 3 bases, with 8 bases left in between. The CDR3 is 14 amino acids. CDR3 in DNA: TGTGCCAGCAGTTACTCAGACTACAAAGAGACCCAGTACTTC. As protein: CASSYSDYKETQYF.

The chain carries TRBV10-1 and TRBJ2-3, with D possibly matching TRBD2 (5 bases). V lost 0 bases and J lost 6, with 10 bases in between. The CDR3 is 14 amino acids. Looked up from germline, CDR1 is WNHNN and CDR2 is SYGVQD (reference sequence). CDR3 coding DNA: TGCGCCAGCAGTGAGTCGGTAGGAGGCGATACGCAGTATTTT. As protein: CASSESVGGDTQYF.

The chain combines TRBV29-1 with TRBJ1-1; 9 nucleotides align to TRBD1. The ends lost 8 bases at V and 4 bases at J; junction bases unmatched: 5. The CDR3 totals 12 residues. CDR1 SQVTM and CDR2 ANQGSEA come from the germline V gene. The DNA for the CDR3 is TGCAGCTTCGAGACAGGGGGCACTGAAGCTTTCTTT. This translates into CSFETGGTEAFF.

This chain joins TRBV30 and TRBJ2-5; D could derive from TRBD1 or TRBD2 (7 bases each). CDR1 GTSNPN and CDR2 SVGIG come from the germline V gene (reference sequence). This CDR3 contains 12 residues. For the CDR3, the DNA is TGTGCTTGGGGGGGGGACAGAGAGACCCAGTACTTC. Translated, it gives CAWGGDRETQYF.

The V call is TRBV4-3, the J call TRBJ2-7; the match to TRBD2 covers 7 bases. Germline assignment: CDR1 LGHNA and CDR2 YSLEER. With V trimmed by 2 bases and J by 4 bases, 8 bases remained unmatched. This CDR3 region has 15 residues. The CDR3 nucleotides are TGCGCCAGCAGCCAAAGGCCGGGTAGCGGGTACGAGCAGTACTTC. It specifies CASSQRPGSGYEQYF.

The chain combines TRBV29-1 with TRBJ2-7; D ambiguous. The germline V and J ends were trimmed by 3 bases and 5 bases, with 8 bases remaining between them. The CDR3 length is 11 residues. Looked up from germline, CDR1 is SQVTM and CDR2 is ANQGSEA. In DNA form, the CDR3 reads TGCAGCGTTGATAAGGATCACGAGCAGTACTTC. This sequence encodes CSVDKDHEQYF.

The rearrangement links TRBV4-2 to TRBJ2-1; unclear D gene. Deletions cut 4 bases from V and 0 bases from J, with 10 bases between. The germline V gene encodes CDR1 LGHNA and CDR2 YNFKEQ. CDR3 size: 15 residues. DNA of the CDR3: TGTGCCAGCAGCCCTCAACTGGGCTCCTACAATGAGCAGTTCTTC. Residues: CASSPQLGSYNEQFF.

This chain joins TRBV29-1 and TRBJ1-5; TRBD1 matches 10 bases. This CDR3 region has 19 residues. Germline V gives CDR1 SQVTM, CDR2 ANQGSEA. The V segment lost 2 bases and the J segment 6 bases; nucleotides outside the gene matches: 19. The CDR3 is CSVERHPTGTGERGQPQHF. In DNA, the CDR3 is TGCAGCGTTGAACGCCACCCCACCGGGACAGGGGAAAGGGGTCAGCCCCAGCATTTT.

CDR3 nucleotides: TGTGCCAGCTCACCACCGTCCAGCGGCTCCTACGAGCAGTACTTC. Its translation is CASSPPSSGSYEQYF. The V gene is TRBV18, the J gene TRBJ2-7, with D possibly TRBD2 on 5 matching bases. Trimming cost V 0 bases and J 0 bases, with 9 bases left between them. CDR1 is KGHSH, CDR2 LQKENI, per germline. The CDR3 covers 15 residues. The full variable domain, completed using reference TRBV18 and TRBJ2-7, is NAGVMQNPRHLVRRRGQEARLRCSPMKGHSHVYWYRQLPEEGLKFMVYLQKENIIDESGMPKERFSAEFPKEGPSILRIQQVVRGDSAAYFCASSPPSSGSYEQYFGPGTRLTVT.

The chain joins TRBV5-5 to TRBJ2-7; TRBD1 matches at 9 bases. Germline assignment: CDR1 SGHKS and CDR2 YYEKEE (reference sequence). The junction had 1 base not matched to a gene; V was cut back by 0 bases and J by 3 bases. The CDR3 is 14 amino acids. CDR3 sequence: CASSLVGQGYEQYF. CDR3 DNA sequence: TGTGCCAGCAGCTTGGTGGGACAGGGCTACGAGCAGTACTTC. The variable domain in full, with the rest retrieved from reference TRBV5-5 and TRBJ2-7, is DAGVTQSPTHLIKTRGQQVTLRCSPISGHKSVSWYQQVLGQGPQFIFQYYEKEERGRGNFPDRFSARQFPNYSSELNVNALLLGDSALYLCASSLVGQGYEQYFGPGTRLTVT.

The chain recombines TRBV6-5 with TRBJ2-5; 10 bases are shared with TRBD1. CDR3 size: 15 residues. The germline V gene encodes CDR1 MNHEY and CDR2 SVGAGI. Trimming at V came to 5 bases and at J to 4 bases, leaving 7 bases not matched to a gene. CDR3: CASSATGGNGETQYF. In DNA form, the CDR3 reads TGTGCCAGCAGTGCGACAGGGGGCAATGGAGAGACCCAGTACTTC.

This clone was counted a single time. The V call is TRBV28, the J call TRBJ2-3, with 7 nucleotides matching TRBD2. Germline lookup yields CDR1 MDHEN and CDR2 SYDVKM. J lost 5 bases, V lost 3 bases, and 5 bases had no gene match. This CDR3 is built from 14 residues. The CDR3 here is CASSLIGEGDTQYF. DNA of the CDR3: TGTGCCAGCAGTTTGATTGGGGAGGGAGATACGCAGTATTTT.

This sequence joins TRBV7-9 and TRBJ2-1; 9 bases map to TRBD1. Germline loops: CDR1 SEHNR, CDR2 FQNEAQ (reference sequence). Trimming removed 4 bases from V and 3 bases from J; junction bases left unmatched: 7. CDR3 length: 16 amino acids. The CDR3 region has the DNA TGTGCCAGCAGCTCCCCGGGACAGGGTATCTACAATGAGCAGTTCTTC. It specifies CASSSPGQGIYNEQFF.

The sample holds a few counts of this clone. V usage is TRBV2 and J usage is TRBJ1-4; a weak D match, TRBD1 (5 bases). The V gene lost 5 bases and the J gene lost 7 bases, with 14 bases spanning the gap. Per the germline V gene, CDR1 is SNHLY and CDR2 is FYNNEI. This CDR3 comprises 14 residues. CDR3 region: CASSSGRPREKLFF. The CDR3 nucleotides read TGTGCCAGCAGTTCGGGACGCCCGCGTGAAAAACTGTTTTTT.